The clone carrying this T cell receptor beta chain was seen a handful of times. Antigen: not known. Every TCR beta cDNA library bore unique molecular identifiers. The T cell input of roughly 0.9 to 11 million gave a few hundred thousand cDNA molecules. TCRdb reprocessed the PCR reads via MiXCR and lists one record per CDR3 protein. The sample yields about 540,000 distinct CDR3 sequences, approximately 31% seen once. Per germline, CDR1 SGHRS and CDR2 YFSETQ. J gave up 2 bases and V 0 bases, and 6 bases lay outside the gene matches. The CDR3 is made up of 17 amino acids. This entry comes from a study of post-analysis software for immune sequencing data. Findings and caveats of the study: Included in a set of about 5 TRBV segments more frequent in patients than controls were TRBV5-6, TRBV5-1 and TRBV20-1.

The sample consisted of blood. The TCR originated in a girl younger than 18 with multiple sclerosis. The chain carries TRBV5-1 and TRBJ2-1; 9 bases are shared with TRBD2. CDR3 sequence reads: CASSLVSGGPAYNEQFF. The CDR3, as DNA: TGCGCCAGCAGCTTGGTTAGCGGGGGCCCTGCCTACAATGAGCAGTTCTTC.